The clone carrying this TCR beta chain showed up many times. Its antigen is undetermined. The sample belongs to a study of blood T cells in healthy people across ages. Findings of the study overall: Higher diversity, along with more naive CD4+ cells, distinguished long-lived donors from aged donors.

A second PCR of roughly 7 to 11 cycles used a sample-barcoded 5' primer and a J-beta primer mix. TCRdb re-derived calls from the 5' RACE reads in MiXCR, one entry per CDR3 protein. Among about 1.1 million distinct CDR3 sequences listed, 35% to 45% were seen once. The sequence came from a man between 18 and 35 years old in good health. The sample was blood.

The CDR3: CASSLSGGNTEAFF. The CDR3, as DNA: TGTGCCAGCAGCTTATCCGGGGGGAACACTGAAGCTTTCTTT. The rearrangement joins TRBV12-3 or TRBV12-4 to TRBJ1-1, with a tentative D call TRBD1 (5 bases). The CDR3 extends over 14 amino acids. Trimming left V 6 bases short and J 1 base short, with 12 bases between.